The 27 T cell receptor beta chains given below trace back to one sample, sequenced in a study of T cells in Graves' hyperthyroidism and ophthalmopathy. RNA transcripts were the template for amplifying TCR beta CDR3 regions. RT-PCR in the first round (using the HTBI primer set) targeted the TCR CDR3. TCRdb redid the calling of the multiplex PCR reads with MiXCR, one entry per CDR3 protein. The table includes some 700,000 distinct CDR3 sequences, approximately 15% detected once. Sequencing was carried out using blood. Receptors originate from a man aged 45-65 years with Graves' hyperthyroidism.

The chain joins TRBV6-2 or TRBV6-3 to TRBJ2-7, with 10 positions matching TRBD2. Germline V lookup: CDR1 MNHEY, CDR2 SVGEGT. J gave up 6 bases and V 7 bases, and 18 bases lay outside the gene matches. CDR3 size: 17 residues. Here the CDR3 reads CASISSAGGPSLGEQYF. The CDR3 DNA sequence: TGTGCCAGCATTTCGTCAGCGGGAGGGCCCTCCTTGGGCGAGCAGTACTTC.

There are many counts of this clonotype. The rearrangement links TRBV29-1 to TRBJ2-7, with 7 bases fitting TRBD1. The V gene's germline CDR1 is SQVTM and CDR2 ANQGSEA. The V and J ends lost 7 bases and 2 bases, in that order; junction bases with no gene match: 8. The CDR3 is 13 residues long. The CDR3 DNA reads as TGCAGCGCTACAGGGACAGTAACCTACGAGCAGTACTTC. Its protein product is CSATGTVTYEQYF.

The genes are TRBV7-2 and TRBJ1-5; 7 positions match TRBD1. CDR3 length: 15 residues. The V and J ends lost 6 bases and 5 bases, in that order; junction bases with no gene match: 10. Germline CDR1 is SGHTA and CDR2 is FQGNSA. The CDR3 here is CASSQTGDSYQPQHF. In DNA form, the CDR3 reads TGTGCCAGCAGTCAAACAGGGGACTCTTATCAGCCCCAGCATTTT.

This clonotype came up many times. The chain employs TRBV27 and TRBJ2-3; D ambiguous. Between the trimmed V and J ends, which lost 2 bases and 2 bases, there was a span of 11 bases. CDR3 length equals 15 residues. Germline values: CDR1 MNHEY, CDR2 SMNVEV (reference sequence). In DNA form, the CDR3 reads TGTGCCAGCAGTTTAACAGACCCCTACACAGATACGCAGTATTTT. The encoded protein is CASSLTDPYTDTQYF.

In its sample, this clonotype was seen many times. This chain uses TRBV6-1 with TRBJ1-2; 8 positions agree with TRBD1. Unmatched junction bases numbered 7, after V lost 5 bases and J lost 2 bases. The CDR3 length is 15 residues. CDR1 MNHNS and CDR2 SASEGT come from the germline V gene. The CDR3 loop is CASSFLTGVNYGYTF. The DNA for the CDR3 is TGTGCCAGCAGTTTCCTGACAGGGGTGAACTATGGCTACACCTTC.

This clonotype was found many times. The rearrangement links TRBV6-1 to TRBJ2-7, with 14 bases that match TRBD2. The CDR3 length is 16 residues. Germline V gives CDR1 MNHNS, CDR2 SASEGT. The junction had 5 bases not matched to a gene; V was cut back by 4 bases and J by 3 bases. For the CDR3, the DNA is TGTGCCAGCAGTGCGGGACTAGCGGGAGTTGTCTACGAGCAGTACTTC. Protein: CASSAGLAGVVYEQYF.

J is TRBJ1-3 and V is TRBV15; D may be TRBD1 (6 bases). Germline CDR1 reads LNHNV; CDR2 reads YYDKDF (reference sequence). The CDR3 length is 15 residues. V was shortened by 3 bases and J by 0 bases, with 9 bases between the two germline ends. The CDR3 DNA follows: TGTGCCACCAGCAGGACAGGTCACTCTGGAAACACCATATATTTT. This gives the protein CATSRTGHSGNTIYF.

The CDR3 DNA follows: TGTGCCAGCAGCTTAGGTCTACAGGGGACTGGGGCCAACGTCCTGACTTTC. Encoded protein: CASSLGLQGTGANVLTF. V is TRBV7-9 and J is TRBJ2-6; the match to TRBD1 covers 7 bases. J gave up 2 bases and V 1 base, and 5 bases lay outside the gene matches. The CDR3 has 17 residues. CDR1 is SEHNR and CDR2 is FQNEAQ in the germline V gene (reference sequence).

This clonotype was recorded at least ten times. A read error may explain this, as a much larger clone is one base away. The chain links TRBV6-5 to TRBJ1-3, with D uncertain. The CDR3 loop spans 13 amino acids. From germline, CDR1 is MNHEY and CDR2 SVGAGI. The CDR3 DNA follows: TGTGCCAGCAGTTACGGCTCTGAAAACACCATATATTTT. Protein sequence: CASSYGSENTIYF.

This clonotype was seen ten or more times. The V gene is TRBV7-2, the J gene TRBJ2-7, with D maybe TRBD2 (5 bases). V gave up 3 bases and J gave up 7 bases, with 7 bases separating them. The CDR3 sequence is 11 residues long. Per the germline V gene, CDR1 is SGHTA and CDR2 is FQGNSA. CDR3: CASSFQREQYF. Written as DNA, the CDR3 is TGTGCCAGCAGCTTCCAGCGGGAGCAGTACTTC.

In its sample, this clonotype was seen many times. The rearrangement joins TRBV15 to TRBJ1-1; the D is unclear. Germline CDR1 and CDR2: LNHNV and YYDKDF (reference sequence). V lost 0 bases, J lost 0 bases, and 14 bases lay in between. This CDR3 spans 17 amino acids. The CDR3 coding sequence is TGTGCCACCAGCAGAGAGTTGACATGGGCGCTGAACACTGAAGCTTTCTTT. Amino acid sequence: CATSRELTWALNTEAFF.

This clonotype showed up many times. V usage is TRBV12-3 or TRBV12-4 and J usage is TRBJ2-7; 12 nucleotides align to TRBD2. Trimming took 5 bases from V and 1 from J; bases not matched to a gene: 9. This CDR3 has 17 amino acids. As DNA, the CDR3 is TGTGCCAGCAGTAGAAGAGGACTAGCGGGATATTCCTACGAGCAGTACTTC. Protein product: CASSRRGLAGYSYEQYF.

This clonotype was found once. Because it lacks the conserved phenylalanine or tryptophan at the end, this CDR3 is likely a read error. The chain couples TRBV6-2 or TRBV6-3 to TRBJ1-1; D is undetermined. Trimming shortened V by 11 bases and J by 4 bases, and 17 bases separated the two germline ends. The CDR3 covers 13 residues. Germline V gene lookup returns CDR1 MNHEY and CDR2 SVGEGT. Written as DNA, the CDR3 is TGTGCCGCCGAACCCGTGGGAGGCACTGAAGCTTTCCTT. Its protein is CAAEPVGGTEAFL.

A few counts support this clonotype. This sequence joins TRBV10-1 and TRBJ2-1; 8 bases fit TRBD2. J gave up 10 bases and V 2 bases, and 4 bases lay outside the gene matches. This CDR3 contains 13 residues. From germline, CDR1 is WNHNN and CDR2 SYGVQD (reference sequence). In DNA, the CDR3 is TGCGCCAGCAGTGAGGCGGGAGGACCCGAGCAGTTCTTC. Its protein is CASSEAGGPEQFF.

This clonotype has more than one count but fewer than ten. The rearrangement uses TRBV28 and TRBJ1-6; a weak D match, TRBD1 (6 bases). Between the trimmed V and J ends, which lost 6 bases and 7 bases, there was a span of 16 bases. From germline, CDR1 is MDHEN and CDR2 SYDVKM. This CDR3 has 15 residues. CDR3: CASSQTGTSNSPLHF. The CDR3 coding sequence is TGTGCCAGCAGCCAAACAGGGACTAGCAATTCACCCCTCCACTTT.

CDR3 sequence reads: CASGGTGVGEQYF. The CDR3, as DNA: TGTGCCAGCGGGGGGACAGGGGTAGGCGAGCAGTACTTC. The chain combines TRBV2 with TRBJ2-7; 10 nucleotides line up with TRBD1. Germline values: CDR1 SNHLY, CDR2 FYNNEI. Germline trimming cut 8 bases from V and 6 bases from J; bases unmatched to any gene: 7. CDR3 length: 13 amino acids.

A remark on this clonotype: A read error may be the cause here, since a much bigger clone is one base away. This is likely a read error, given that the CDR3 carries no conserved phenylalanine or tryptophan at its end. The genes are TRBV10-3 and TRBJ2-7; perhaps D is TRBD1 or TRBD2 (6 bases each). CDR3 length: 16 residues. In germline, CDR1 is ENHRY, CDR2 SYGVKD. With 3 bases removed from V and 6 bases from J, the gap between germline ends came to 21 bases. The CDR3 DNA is TGTGCCATCAGTGAAAGTATCGGCAGGGGAGCGGGCGAGCAGTACCTC. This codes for CAISESIGRGAGEQYL.

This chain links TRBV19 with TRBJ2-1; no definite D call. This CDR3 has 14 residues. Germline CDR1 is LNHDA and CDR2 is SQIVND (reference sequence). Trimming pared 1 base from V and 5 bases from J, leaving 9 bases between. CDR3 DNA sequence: TGTGCCAGTAGTATAGGGACGGAACACAATGAGCAGTTCTTC. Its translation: CASSIGTEHNEQFF.

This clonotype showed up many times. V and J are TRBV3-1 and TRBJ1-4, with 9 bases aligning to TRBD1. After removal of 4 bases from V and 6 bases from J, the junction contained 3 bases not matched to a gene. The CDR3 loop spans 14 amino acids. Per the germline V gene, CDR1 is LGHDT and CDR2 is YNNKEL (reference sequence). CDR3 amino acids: CASSPDRGYEKLFF. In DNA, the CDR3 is TGTGCCAGCAGCCCGGACAGGGGATATGAAAAACTGTTTTTT. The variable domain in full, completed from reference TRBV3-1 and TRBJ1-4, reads DTAVSQTPKYLVTQMGNDKSIKCEQNLGHDTMYWYKQDSKKFLKIMFSYNNKELIINETVPNRFSPKSPDKAHLNLHINSLELGDSAVYFCASSPDRGYEKLFFGSGTQLSVL.

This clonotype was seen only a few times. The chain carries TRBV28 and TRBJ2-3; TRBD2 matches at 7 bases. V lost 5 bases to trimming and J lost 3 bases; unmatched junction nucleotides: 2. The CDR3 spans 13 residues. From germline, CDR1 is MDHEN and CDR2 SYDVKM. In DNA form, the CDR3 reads TGTGCCAGCAGTCCGCGGGAGACAGATACGCAGTATTTT. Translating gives CASSPRETDTQYF.

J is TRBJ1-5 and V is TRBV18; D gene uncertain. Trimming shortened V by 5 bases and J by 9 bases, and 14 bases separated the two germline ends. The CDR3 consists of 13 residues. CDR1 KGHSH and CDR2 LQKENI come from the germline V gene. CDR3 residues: CASSYTLESPQHF. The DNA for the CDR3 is TGTGCCAGCTCATACACTTTAGAGTCGCCCCAGCATTTT. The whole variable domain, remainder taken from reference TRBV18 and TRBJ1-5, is NAGVMQNPRHLVRRRGQEARLRCSPMKGHSHVYWYRQLPEEGLKFMVYLQKENIIDESGMPKERFSAEFPKEGPSILRIQQVVRGDSAAYFCASSYTLESPQHFGDGTRLSIL.

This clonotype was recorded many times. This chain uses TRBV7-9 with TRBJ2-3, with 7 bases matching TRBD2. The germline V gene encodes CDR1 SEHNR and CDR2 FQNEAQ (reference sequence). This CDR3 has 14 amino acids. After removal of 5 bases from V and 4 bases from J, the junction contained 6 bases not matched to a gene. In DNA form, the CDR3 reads TGTGCCAGCAGCCTCGGGACTAACTCAGATACGCAGTATTTT. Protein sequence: CASSLGTNSDTQYF.

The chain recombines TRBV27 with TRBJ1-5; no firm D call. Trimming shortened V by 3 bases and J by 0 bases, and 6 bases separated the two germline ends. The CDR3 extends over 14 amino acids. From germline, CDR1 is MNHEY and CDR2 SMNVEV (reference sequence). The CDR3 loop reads CASSFVGSNQPQHF. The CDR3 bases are TGTGCCAGCAGTTTTGTTGGTAGCAATCAGCCCCAGCATTTT.

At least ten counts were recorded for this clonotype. CDR3 DNA sequence: TGTGCCAGCAGTATAACTAGCGAGCACTACAATGAGCAGTTCTTC. It specifies CASSITSEHYNEQFF. The rearrangement links TRBV27 to TRBJ2-1; 7 nucleotides line up with TRBD2. The CDR3 has 15 amino acids. Germline lookup yields CDR1 MNHEY and CDR2 SMNVEV (reference sequence). Losses at the gene ends were 5 bases for V and 3 bases for J; bases not matched to a gene: 7.

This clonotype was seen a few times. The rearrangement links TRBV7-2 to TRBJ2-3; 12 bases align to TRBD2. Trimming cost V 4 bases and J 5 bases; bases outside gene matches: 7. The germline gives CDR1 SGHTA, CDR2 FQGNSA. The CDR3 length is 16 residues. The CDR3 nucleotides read TGTGCCAGCAGCTACGCCGGACTAGCGGGATTAGATACGCAGTATTTT. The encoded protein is CASSYAGLAGLDTQYF.

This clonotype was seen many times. The CDR3 nucleotides are TGTGCCAGCAGCTTAGCAGGGGGGGCTCAGCCCCAGCATTTT. Translated: CASSLAGGAQPQHF. This chain connects TRBV7-8 to TRBJ1-5, with D perhaps matching TRBD1 (6 bases). The germline V gene has CDR1 SGHVS and CDR2 FQNEAQ. The CDR3 consists of 14 residues. V shed 0 bases and J shed 6 bases, with 9 bases lying between them.

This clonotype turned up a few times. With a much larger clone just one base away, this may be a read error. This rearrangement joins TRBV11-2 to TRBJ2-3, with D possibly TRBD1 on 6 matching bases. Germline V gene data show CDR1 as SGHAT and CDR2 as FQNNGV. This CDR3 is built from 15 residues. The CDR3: CASRATGSWTDTPYF. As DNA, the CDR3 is TGTGCCAGCAGAGCTACGGGGAGTTGGACAGATACGCCGTATTTT.